The present TCR beta chain was sequenced within a study of T-cell memory formation after mild COVID-19. Findings of the study overall: While clones contracting from day 15 to 85 were balanced between CD4 and CD8, later expanders leaned CD4+. Pre-infection memory carried some responding clones, suggesting that cross-reactive memory joined. Mostly located in CM and EM were contracting CD4+ clones, with contracting CD8+ clones located in EMRA.

Amplification by 5'RACE using constant-segment primers produced TCR alpha and TCR beta cDNA libraries that carried sample barcodes and UMIs. TCRdb analysed the 5' RACE reads with MiXCR anew, one entry per CDR3 protein. The sample yields around 320,000 distinct CDR3 sequences, approximately 27% seen once. Trimming left V 5 bases short and J 6 bases short, with 14 bases between. This CDR3 is built from 13 residues. Germline CDR1 is MNHNS and CDR2 is SASEGT. On this clonotype: What it binds is unknown.

V is TRBV6-1 and J is TRBJ2-7, with D perhaps matching TRBD1 (5 bases). Sequenced: PBMCs or a T cell subset sorted from them (not recorded which). This TCR derives from an adult woman who had mild COVID-19 (a few samples of this study predate the infection). Cell type and time point are not known. The CDR3 DNA is TGTGCCAGCAGTCCGGACAACCTCGGCGAGCAGTACTTC. It yields the protein CASSPDNLGEQYF.